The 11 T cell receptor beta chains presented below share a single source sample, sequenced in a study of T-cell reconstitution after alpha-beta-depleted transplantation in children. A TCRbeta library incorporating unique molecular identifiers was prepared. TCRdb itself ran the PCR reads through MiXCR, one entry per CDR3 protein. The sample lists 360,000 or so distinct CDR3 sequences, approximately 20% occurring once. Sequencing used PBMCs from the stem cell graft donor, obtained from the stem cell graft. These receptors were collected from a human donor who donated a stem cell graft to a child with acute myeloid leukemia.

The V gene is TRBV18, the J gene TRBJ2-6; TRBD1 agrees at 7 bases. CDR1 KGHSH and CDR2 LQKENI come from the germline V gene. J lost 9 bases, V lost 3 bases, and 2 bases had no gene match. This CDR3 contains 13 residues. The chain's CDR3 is CASSPGQNNVLTF. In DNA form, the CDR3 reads TGTGCCAGCTCACCGGGACAGAACAACGTCCTGACTTTC.

CDR3: CASKVPGQGGGYTF. CDR3 sequence (DNA): TGTGCCAGCAAAGTACCCGGACAGGGAGGCGGCTACACCTTC. The V and J genes are TRBV12-3 or TRBV12-4 and TRBJ1-2; 8 nucleotides align to TRBD1. The CDR3 totals 14 residues. V dropped 7 bases and J dropped 8; count of bases not matched to a gene: 12.

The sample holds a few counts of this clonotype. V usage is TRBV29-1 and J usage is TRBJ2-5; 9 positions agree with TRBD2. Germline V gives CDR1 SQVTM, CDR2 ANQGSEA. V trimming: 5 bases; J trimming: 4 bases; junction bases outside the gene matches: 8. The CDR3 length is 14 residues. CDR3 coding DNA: TGCAGCGTTCAACCCAGCGGGAGGCGAGAGACCCAGTACTTC. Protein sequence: CSVQPSGRRETQYF.

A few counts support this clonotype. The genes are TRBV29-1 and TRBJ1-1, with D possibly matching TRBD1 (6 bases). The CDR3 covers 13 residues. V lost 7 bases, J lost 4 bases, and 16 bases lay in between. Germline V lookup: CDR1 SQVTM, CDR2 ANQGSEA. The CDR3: CSAEWGASTEAFF. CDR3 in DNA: TGCAGCGCTGAGTGGGGGGCATCCACTGAAGCTTTCTTT.

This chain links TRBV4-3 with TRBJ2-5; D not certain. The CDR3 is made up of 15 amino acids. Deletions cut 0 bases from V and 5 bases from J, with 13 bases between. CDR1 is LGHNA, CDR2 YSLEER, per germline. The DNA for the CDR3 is TGCGCCAGCAGCCAAGAACACGGGTTTACGGAGACCCAGTACTTC. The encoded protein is CASSQEHGFTETQYF.

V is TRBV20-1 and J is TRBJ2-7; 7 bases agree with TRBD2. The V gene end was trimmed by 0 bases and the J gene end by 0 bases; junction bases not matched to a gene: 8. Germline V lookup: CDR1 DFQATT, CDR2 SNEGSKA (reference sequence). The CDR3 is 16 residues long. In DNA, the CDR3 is TGCAGTGCTAGAGATCTTACCACTAGCGCCTCCTACGAGCAGTACTTC. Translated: CSARDLTTSASYEQYF.

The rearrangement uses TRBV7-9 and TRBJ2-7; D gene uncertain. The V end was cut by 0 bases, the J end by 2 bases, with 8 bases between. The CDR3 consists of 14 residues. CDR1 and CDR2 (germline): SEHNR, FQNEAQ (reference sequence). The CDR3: CASSLALGTYEQYF. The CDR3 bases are TGTGCCAGCAGCTTAGCGCTCGGCACCTACGAGCAGTACTTC. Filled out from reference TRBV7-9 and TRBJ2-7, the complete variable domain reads DTGVSQNPRHKITKRGQNVTFRCDPISEHNRLYWYRQTLGQGPEFLTYFQNEAQLEKSRLLSDRFSAERPKGSFSTLEIQRTEQGDSAMYLCASSLALGTYEQYFGPGTRLTVT.

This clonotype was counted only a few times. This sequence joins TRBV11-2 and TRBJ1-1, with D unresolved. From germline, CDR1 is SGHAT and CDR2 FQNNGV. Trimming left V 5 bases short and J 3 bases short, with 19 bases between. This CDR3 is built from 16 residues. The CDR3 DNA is TGTGCCAGCAGCCCTACAGACACAATGTGGGACACTGAAGCTTTCTTT. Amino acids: CASSPTDTMWDTEAFF.

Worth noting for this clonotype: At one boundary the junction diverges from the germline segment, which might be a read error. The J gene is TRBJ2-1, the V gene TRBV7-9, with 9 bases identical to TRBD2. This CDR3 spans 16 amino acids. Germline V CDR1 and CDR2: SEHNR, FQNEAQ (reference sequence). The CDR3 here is CASSLAGSGGYNEQFF. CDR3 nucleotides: TGTGCCAGCAGCCTAGCTGGGAGCGGGGGGTACAATGAGCAGTTCTTC.

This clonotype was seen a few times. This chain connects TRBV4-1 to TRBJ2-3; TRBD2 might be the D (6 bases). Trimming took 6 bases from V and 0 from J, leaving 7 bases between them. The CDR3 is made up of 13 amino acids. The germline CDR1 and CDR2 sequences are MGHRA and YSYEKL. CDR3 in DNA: TGCGCCAGCAGGGACTATAGCACAGATACGCAGTATTTT. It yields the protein CASRDYSTDTQYF.

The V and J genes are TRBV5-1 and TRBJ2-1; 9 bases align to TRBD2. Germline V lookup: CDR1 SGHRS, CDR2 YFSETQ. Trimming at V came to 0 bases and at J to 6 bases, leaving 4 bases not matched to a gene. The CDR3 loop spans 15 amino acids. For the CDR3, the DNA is TGCGCCAGCAGCTTGGGTAGCGGGAGACCCAATGAGCAGTTCTTC. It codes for CASSLGSGRPNEQFF.